The 14 T cell receptor beta chains below all came from one sample that was sequenced in a study of OX40 agonist ivuxolimab in advanced cancers. Profiling relied on immunoSEQ multiplex PCR, and the TCRdb table lists in-frame clones only, not all of them. Counted here are roughly 20,000 clones, about four fifths occurring once; the ten biggest clones make up more than 3.5%. Sequenced here: CD4+ or CD8+ T cells sorted from blood, sampled in a trial of the OX40 agonist ivuxolimab. Source of these receptors: an adult with an advanced solid tumor such as melanoma, head and neck, liver or kidney cancer.

This clone was seen a handful of times. J is TRBJ1-2 and V is TRBV7-2; tentatively, D is TRBD1 (6 bases). Trimming pared 5 bases from V and 6 bases from J, leaving 13 bases between. The length of the CDR3 is 13 residues. Germline CDR1 and CDR2: SGHTA and FQGNSA. The CDR3: CASSEGRGDGYTF. The CDR3 DNA follows: TGTGCCAGCAGCGAGGGCAGGGGAGATGGCTACACCTTC.

This clone was picked up one time. The chain uses TRBV12-5 and TRBJ2-2, with TRBD2 matching 9 bases. Looked up from germline, CDR1 is LGHNT and CDR2 is FRNRAP. With V trimmed by 7 bases and J by 4 bases, 4 bases remained unmatched. The CDR3 is 14 residues long. As DNA, the CDR3 is TGTGCTAGTGCTCTTAGCGGGAGCACCGGGGAGCTGTTTTTT. It specifies CASALSGSTGELFF.

The chain joins TRBV19 to TRBJ1-6; D is undetermined. The CDR3 sequence is 15 residues long. V gave up 7 bases and J gave up 5 bases, with 15 bases separating them. Germline values: CDR1 LNHDA, CDR2 SQIVND (reference sequence). CDR3 DNA sequence: TGTGCCAGTACCTTCATAGGAGGAGATAATTCACCCCTCCACTTT. Translation gives CASTFIGGDNSPLHF.

The chain links TRBV28 to TRBJ2-7; D might be TRBD2 (6 bases). Trimming removed 6 bases at V and 3 bases at J, with 9 bases between. The CDR3 is 12 amino acids. Per the germline V gene, CDR1 is MDHEN and CDR2 is SYDVKM. Here the CDR3 DNA reads TGTGCCAGCAGCCGAGCGGGCTACGAGCAGTACTTC. Protein sequence: CASSRAGYEQYF.

The chain recombines TRBV28 with TRBJ2-6; perhaps TRBD1 as D (5 bases). Trimming shortened V by 6 bases and J by 4 bases, and 13 bases separated the two germline ends. Germline loops: CDR1 MDHEN, CDR2 SYDVKM. This CDR3 is 15 amino acids long. CDR3 in amino acids: CASRNQGAGANVLTF. Written as DNA, the CDR3 is TGTGCCAGCAGAAACCAAGGGGCCGGGGCCAACGTCCTGACTTTC.

The chain joins TRBV5-6 to TRBJ1-5; perhaps TRBD1 as D (6 bases). CDR3 length: 15 amino acids. V was trimmed by 4 bases and J by 11 bases, leaving 22 bases between them. Germline V gene sequence: CDR1 SGHDT, CDR2 YYEEEE. CDR3 nucleotides: TGTGCCAGCAGCGCCGGCGGGGCAGGGGCCCGGTCCCAGCATTTT. It is translated as CASSAGGAGARSQHF.

This clone has more than one count but fewer than ten. The chain couples TRBV9 to TRBJ1-1; 10 bases are shared with TRBD1. The CDR3 has 17 amino acids. V dropped 0 bases and J dropped 1; count of bases not matched to a gene: 6. From germline, CDR1 is SGDLS and CDR2 YYNGEE. This CDR3 is CASSVGIRDRGNTEAFF. CDR3 sequence (DNA): TGTGCCAGCAGCGTAGGTATTCGGGACAGGGGGAACACTGAAGCTTTCTTT.

The rearrangement links TRBV10-3 to TRBJ2-7; TRBD2 matches at 9 bases. CDR1 is ENHRY, CDR2 SYGVKD, per germline. The CDR3 consists of 14 residues. With V trimmed by 6 bases and J by 2 bases, 5 bases remained unmatched. In DNA, the CDR3 is TGTGCCATCAGCCCATTAGCGGGGGCCTACGAGCAGTACTTC. Encoded protein: CAISPLAGAYEQYF.

V and J are TRBV19 and TRBJ1-5, with D possibly TRBD1 on 5 matching bases. V lost 7 bases to trimming and J lost 2 bases, with 18 bases between them. The CDR3 covers 16 residues. Germline lookup yields CDR1 LNHDA and CDR2 SQIVND (reference sequence). CDR3 DNA sequence: TGTGCCAGTAAAAAGGGGAAATTGGGTGGCAATCAGCCCCAGCATTTT. Its translation: CASKKGKLGGNQPQHF.

V is TRBV10-3 and J is TRBJ2-3, with unresolved D. The ends were cut back, 10 bases at V and 0 bases at J, with 11 bases in the middle. CDR3 length: 13 amino acids. Germline-derived CDR1 and CDR2 are ENHRY and SYGVKD. The CDR3 nucleotides read TGTGCCACCCATCGTACTAGCACAGATACGCAGTATTTT. This gives the protein CATHRTSTDTQYF.

This chain joins TRBV11-2 and TRBJ2-7; D is ambiguous. This CDR3 comprises 15 residues. CDR1 is SGHAT and CDR2 is FQNNGV in the germline V gene. V dropped 4 bases and J dropped 2 bases, with 15 bases sitting between them. CDR3 loop: CASSSGPRATYEQYF. DNA for the CDR3: TGTGCCAGCAGCTCCGGTCCAAGAGCGACCTACGAGCAGTACTTC.

V gene TRBV11-1 combines with J gene TRBJ2-7, with D uncertain. V lost 0 bases and J lost 2, with 2 bases in between. Germline V gene sequence: CDR1 SGHAT, CDR2 FQDESV (reference sequence). This CDR3 has 12 amino acids. CDR3 loop: CASSLATYEQYF. CDR3 bases: TGTGCCAGCAGCTTAGCCACCTACGAGCAGTACTTC.

The chain combines TRBV4-1 with TRBJ1-4; no definite D call. V was cut by 0 bases and J by 0 bases, with 14 bases left in between. Germline V lookup: CDR1 MGHRA, CDR2 YSYEKL. The CDR3 runs 18 residues. This CDR3 is CASSQDRGSVATNEKLFF. The CDR3, as DNA: TGCGCCAGCAGCCAAGATCGAGGGTCGGTAGCAACTAATGAAAAACTGTTTTTT.

CDR3 nucleotide sequence: TGTGCCAGCAGATCTCAGGGACGGGCTTTCTTT. Its protein is CASRSQGRAFF. V usage is TRBV6-4 and J usage is TRBJ1-1; tentatively, D is TRBD1 (5 bases). Germline lookup yields CDR1 MRHNA and CDR2 SNTAGT. Trimming took 6 bases from V and 11 from J, leaving 13 bases between them. This CDR3 has 11 amino acids.